The clone carrying this T cell receptor beta chain was observed at least ten times. Its antigen is not identified. The data stem from a study of regulatory T cells in long-lasting Graves disease. The CDR3 is 16 residues long. CDR1 and CDR2 (germline): MDHEN, SYDVKM. V gave up 2 bases and J gave up 8 bases, with 19 bases separating them. Time point here: newly diagnosed GD, antithyroid drugs for less than 3 months. The TCR library used RNA extracted from PBMCs. CDR3-region Arm-PCR and iRepertoire HTBI primers produced the TCR beta libraries. TCRdb processed the multiplex PCR reads anew with MiXCR; each CDR3 protein has one entry. The sample holds 580,000 or so distinct CDR3 sequences, roughly 15% seen once. Overall study findings and caveats: With a small sample size, accuracy may have been reduced.

The same sample was also studied in work on T cells in Graves' hyperthyroidism and ophthalmopathy.

Sequencing used peripheral blood mononuclear cells (PBMCs), obtained at new diagnosis, from a patient treated with antithyroid drugs. The chain has TRBV28 and TRBJ1-5; a possible D gene is TRBD1 (5 bases). The clonotype was recovered from a man aged 18 to 30 with Graves disease. CDR3 in amino acids: CASSLMSQVIWEPQHF. The DNA for the CDR3 is TGTGCCAGCAGTTTAATGTCACAGGTCATCTGGGAGCCCCAGCATTTT. Variable domain in full (rest from reference TRBV28 and TRBJ1-5): DVKVTQSSRYLVKRTGEKVFLECVQDMDHENMFWYRQDPGLGLRLIYFSYDVKMKEKGDIPEGYSVSREKKERFSLILESASTNQTSMYLCASSLMSQVIWEPQHFGDGTRLSIL.